The clone carrying this TCR beta chain was observed a few times. The antigen remains unidentified. One junction end does not reproduce the germline sequence, and a read error may be involved. Newly diagnosed hyperthyroidism patients aged 18 to 65 years had disease lasting under 2 months. Orbital computed tomography, thyroid ultrasound, serum thyroxine and TRAb, and clinical symptoms together informed the diagnoses. The investigators amplified TCR beta CDR3 regions from RNA transcripts. Researchers ran a first-round RT-PCR on the TCR CDR3 using the HTBI primer set. TCRdb redid the calling of the multiplex PCR reads with MiXCR, one entry per CDR3 protein. The sample holds around 600,000 distinct CDR3 sequences; approximately 14% are singletons and the top ten take around 7.3%. The CDR3 totals 18 residues. Germline CDR1 reads LGHDT; CDR2 reads YNNKEL (reference sequence). This entry is derived from a study of T cells in Graves' hyperthyroidism and ophthalmopathy. Study-level findings and limits: The blood repertoire included most of the expanded thyroid clonotypes above 0.001.

The receptor comes from a woman in her 30s with Graves' hyperthyroidism. The chain employs TRBV3-1 and TRBJ1-4; maybe TRBD1 (6 bases). Sequencing was performed on blood. The CDR3 coding sequence is TGTGCCAGCAGCCAAGAAGGCGGTACAGGGTCTCTTAATGAAAAACTGGTTTTT. Residues: CASSQEGGTGSLNEKLVF.